This entry concerns a single T cell receptor (beta chain). Its antigen has not been determined. No base-level quality is on record; no much larger clone is a single base apart. Reading the germline V gene gives CDR1 KGHSH and CDR2 LQKENI. Reading from cysteine to phenylalanine, the CDR3 counts 18 amino acids. The retained sequence is limited to the CDR3, 54 bases, with the frame set at the first base. Trimming removed 2 bases from V and 0 bases from J, leaving 17 bases between the germline ends. This specimen comes from a study of T-cell memory formation after mild COVID-19 listed by TCRdb under 2021. Some background on the complete study: Most TCR sequence clusters were specific to one of the two donors. Longitudinal TCRalpha and TCRbeta repertoire sequencing tracked T-cell clones expanding and contracting after mild COVID-19 in a couple of donors. The cohort comprised two young, previously healthy adult volunteers, one female and one male. Here is what the overall study found, with its caveats: Some responding clones were found in pre-infection memory, which suggests that pre-existing cross-reactive memory T cells took part in the SARS-CoV-2 response. Whether the second-wave clones peaking on day 37 were SARS-CoV-2 specific was not confirmed. Only a couple of mild cases were covered by the study, and larger cohorts that include severe cases with pre-infection samples were considered necessary. Balanced CD4/CD8 phenotypes were observed for clones contracting from day 15 to 85, whereas a bias towards CD4+ was observed for a second wave of clones expanding from day 15 to 37. Contracting CD4+ clones were located mainly in the CM and EM memory subsets, whereas CD8+ clones were found to be enriched in EMRA.

Ficoll-Paque density gradient centrifugation was used to isolate PBMCs. The sequencing machine was an Illumina NovaSeq 6000. cDNA libraries for TCRalpha and TCRbeta were prepared by 5'RACE using constant-segment primers, with sample barcodes and unique molecular identifiers added. Trizol reagent was used to extract RNA from every sample. Libraries were amplified in two PCR steps, with a second sample barcode and Illumina TruSeq adapters added in the second step. Libraries were sequenced on an Illumina NovaSeq with 2 x 150 bp paired-end reads. Turning to the authors' computational methods: With migec v1.2.7, reads were demultiplexed and then collapsed into UMI-guided consensus sequences. Using mixcr v2.1.11, UMI consensuses were aligned to TRA and TRB V and J templates and then assembled into clonotypes. Expanded or contracted clonotypes were those called significant by both edgeR and NoisET, with noise models trained on biological replicates. For edgeR calls, the thresholds were a false discovery rate-adjusted p below 0.01 and a log2 fold-change of 1. As an exploratory analysis of dynamics, max-normalized trajectories of the 1000 most abundant clonotypes were examined by PCA with hierarchical clustering. Each responding clone was given a CD4 or CD8 phenotype based on the CD4+ and CD8+ repertoires, which had been sequenced separately. Through fastp at Q25 and MiXCR, TCRdb rebuilt clones from the public reads, retaining in-frame beta chains. Every entry covers one CDR3 protein and lists the most common genes and DNA from its rows. None of the V and J calls come from the authors' own analysis; TCRdb made them. This sample holds about 190,000 distinct CDR3 sequences; about 17% were observed only once. Around 2.4% of the sample is held by the ten biggest clonotypes.

The rearrangement joined TRBV18 to TRBJ1-5, with TRBD1 tentatively as D gene (5 bases match). Sequenced input: PBMCs or a T cell subset sorted from them (not recorded which). This clonotype originated in an adult woman who had mild COVID-19 (a few samples of this study predate the infection). The sample titles of this study are shuffled in the database, so cell type and time point are left out; the donor was told from shared clones. The DNA sequence is as follows: TGTGCCAGCTCACCAGGGCAGGGAAGGGGATTTAGCAATCAGCCCCAGCATTTT. Its product reads: CASSPGQGRGFSNQPQHF. The reference TRBV18 and TRBJ1-5 proteins fill in what lies around the CDR3, so the full variable domain reads NAGVMQNPRHLVRRRGQEARLRCSPMKGHSHVYWYRQLPEEGLKFMVYLQKENIIDESGMPKERFSAEFPKEGPSILRIQQVVRGDSAAYFCASSPGQGRGFSNQPQHFGDGTRLSIL.